The present TCR beta chain was sequenced within a study of T cells after posttransplantation cyclophosphamide. General study findings and limits: Skin or GI-infiltrating T cells shared few TRB sequences with blood. Recipient CMV seropositivity and CMV reactivation strongly tracked TRB clonality. Later post-transplant blood repertoires were often dominated by donor CD8+ memory clones.

The assay was immunoSEQ multiplex PCR, and TCRdb's table has in-frame clones only and misses some. The table shows tens of thousands of clones, with about 86% occurring only once. Notes on this clone: Its target is unknown.

V was clipped by 3 bases and J by 4 bases; unmatched bases: 7. Germline V gene sequence: CDR1 SGHTA, CDR2 FQGNSA. The CDR3 has 17 amino acids. The chain carries TRBV7-2 and TRBJ2-2; 11 bases map to TRBD2. Sample: PBMCs. The TCR sequence derives from a man younger than 40 with a blood cancer, CMV-positive, and with a related stem cell donor. The DNA for the CDR3 is TGTGCCAGCAGCTTCGTTAGCGGGAGGGCCGCCACCGGGGAGCTGTTTTTT. Translation gives CASSFVSGRAATGELFF.